The clone carrying this T cell receptor (beta chain) was observed a handful of times. V gave up 0 bases and J gave up 10 bases; unmatched junction bases: 8. This CDR3 region has 14 residues. Germline lookup yields CDR1 DFQATT and CDR2 SNEGSKA (reference sequence). This record comes from a study of response to subunit inactivated influenza vaccine. TCRdb redid the calling of the RT-PCR reads with MiXCR, one entry per CDR3 protein. The table lists just under 550,000 distinct CDR3 sequences, around 21% of them singletons, with roughly 2.8% in the top ten. The same sample was also used in a study of T cells expressing NK-cell markers. That source notes: As the method of synthesis, 5'RACE template switching with UMIs yielded TCR beta cDNA. Among a few donors, these clonotypes also ranked first in the CD3+CD56-NKG2C+ fraction.

The chain combines TRBV20-1 with TRBJ2-1; 8 bases agree with TRBD2. Sample: CD4+ T cells sorted from PBMCs, taken 12 days after vaccination. The receptor comes from a man over 45 who received an inactivated influenza vaccine. The CDR3 DNA sequence: TGCAGTGCTAGAGAAGCCGGGACTAGTTTCGAGCAGTTCTTC. Protein sequence: CSAREAGTSFEQFF.